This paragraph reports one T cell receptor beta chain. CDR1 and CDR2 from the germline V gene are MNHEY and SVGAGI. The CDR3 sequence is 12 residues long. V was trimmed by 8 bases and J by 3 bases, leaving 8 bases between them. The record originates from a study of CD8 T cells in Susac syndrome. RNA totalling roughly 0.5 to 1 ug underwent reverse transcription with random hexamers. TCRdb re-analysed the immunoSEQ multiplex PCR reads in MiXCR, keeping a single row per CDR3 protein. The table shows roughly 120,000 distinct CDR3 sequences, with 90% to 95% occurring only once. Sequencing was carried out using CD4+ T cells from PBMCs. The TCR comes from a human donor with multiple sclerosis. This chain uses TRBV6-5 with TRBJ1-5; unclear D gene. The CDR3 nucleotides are TGTGCCAGCCGTGGCCCCAATCAGCCCCAGCATTTT. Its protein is CASRGPNQPQHF.